What follows are 23 T cell receptor beta chains derived from one specimen sequenced in a study of metastatic and nonmetastatic thyroid tumors. TCRdb reanalyzed the PCR reads with MiXCR. The sample lists some 32,000 clones; about 18% were seen once. Patients underwent thyroid surgery, and none had received any treatment before it. The sequencing input was blood. These receptors were obtained from a female donor with papillary thyroid cancer or a benign thyroid nodule (not recorded which). Some clones in this sample may be carry-over from other donors' samples.

In this sample, this clone turned up many times. Different DNA sequences within this sample yield the same CDR3. The rearrangement links TRBV20-1 to TRBJ1-5, with D possibly TRBD1 on 5 matching bases. V lost 6 bases and J 0 bases, leaving 15 bases between the germline ends. Germline V gene data show CDR1 as DFQATT and CDR2 as SNEGSKA (reference sequence). The CDR3 has 15 residues. In DNA form, the CDR3 reads TGCAGTGCAAAGCAGGGCTTGAATAGCAATCAGCCCCAGCATTTT. It is translated as CSAKQGLNSNQPQHF.

This clone occurred a few times. V usage is TRBV5-1 and J usage is TRBJ1-1; D might be TRBD1 (5 bases). The CDR3 loop spans 16 amino acids. Germline CDR1 and CDR2: SGHRS and YFSETQ. Trimming shortened V by 0 bases and J by 4 bases, and 16 bases separated the two germline ends. The CDR3 DNA reads as TGCGCCAGCAGCTTGGAAGCCACCGGCAGGGCCACTGAAGCTTTCTTT. Translation gives CASSLEATGRATEAFF.

The table lists this clone with many counts. The chain carries TRBV7-9 and TRBJ2-1; 7 bases match TRBD2. The V gene's germline CDR1 is SEHNR and CDR2 FQNEAQ (reference sequence). This CDR3 spans 14 amino acids. The junction had 7 bases not matched to a gene; V was cut back by 4 bases and J by 7 bases. The DNA for the CDR3 is TGTGCCAGCAGCTCCCGGGGGGTGGGGAATGAGCAGTTCTTC. It translates to CASSSRGVGNEQFF.

This clone was picked up many times. This chain links TRBV5-1 with TRBJ2-7; tentatively, D is TRBD1 or TRBD2 (7 bases each). The CDR3 runs to 13 residues. With 3 bases removed from V and 10 bases from J, the gap between germline ends came to 17 bases. Germline V gene sequence: CDR1 SGHRS, CDR2 YFSETQ. In nucleotides, the CDR3 is TGCGCCAGCAGCTCGGACGGGACAGCGGGACAGTACTTC. This gives the protein CASSSDGTAGQYF.

There are many counts of this clone. This rearrangement joins TRBV27 to TRBJ1-5; tentatively, D is TRBD1 (5 bases). The CDR3 is 14 residues long. Trimming shortened V by 3 bases and J by 3 bases, and 9 bases separated the two germline ends. CDR1 is MNHEY and CDR2 is SMNVEV in the germline V gene (reference sequence). The CDR3 DNA reads TGTGCCAGCAGTTTTGGGGGGGACAATCAGCCCCAGCATTTT. Translating it yields CASSFGGDNQPQHF.

There are a few counts of this clone. In DNA, the CDR3 is TGTGCCAGCCGGACAGTCAATCAGCCCCAGCATTTT. It is translated as CASRTVNQPQHF. The chain is built from TRBV28 and TRBJ1-5; the D gene is possibly TRBD1 (6 bases). This CDR3 contains 12 residues. The germline V gene encodes CDR1 MDHEN and CDR2 SYDVKM. V dropped 8 bases and J dropped 3 bases, with 8 bases sitting between them.

This clone was detected ten times or more. The genes are TRBV24-1 and TRBJ2-1, with D perhaps TRBD1 or TRBD2 (5 bases each). The CDR3 length is 16 residues. Germline V CDR1 and CDR2: KGHDR, SFDVKD. V was pared by 1 base and J by 1 base, with 10 bases between. DNA for the CDR3: TGTGCCACCAGTGATTTAGGGACCCCTTCCTACAATGAGCAGTTCTTC. Its translation: CATSDLGTPSYNEQFF.

Worth noting for this clone: The junction does not match germline at one end; this may be a read error. CDR3: CDSSSGTVQQLEQFF. The CDR3 nucleotides read TGCGACAGCAGCTCCGGGACAGTTCAACAATTGGAGCAGTTCTTC. The genes are TRBV5-1 and TRBJ2-1, with 7 bases matching TRBD1. Per germline, CDR1 SGHRS and CDR2 YFSETQ. The CDR3 has 15 residues.

This clone has a count of ten or more. The chain links TRBV28 to TRBJ2-3; D call uncertain. The CDR3 has 16 residues. Germline values: CDR1 MDHEN, CDR2 SYDVKM. The germline V and J ends were trimmed by 3 bases and 0 bases, with 13 bases remaining between them. DNA of the CDR3: TGTGCCAGCAGTTTTTCGGCGGACGTAAGCACAGATACGCAGTATTTT. This encodes CASSFSADVSTDTQYF.

The table lists this clone with many counts. This may be a read error, as it is one base from a much larger clone. The chain joins TRBV6-1 to TRBJ2-5, with unresolved D. This CDR3 has 14 residues. CDR1 MNHNS and CDR2 SASEGT come from the germline V gene. The CDR3 DNA follows: TGTGCCGGCAGGAGTCCGGGTCACCAAGAGACCCAGTACTTC. Translation: CAGRSPGHQETQYF.

The rearrangement uses TRBV9 and TRBJ2-5; 9 bases fit TRBD1. The CDR3 consists of 15 residues. V was clipped by 0 bases and J by 5 bases; unmatched bases: 5. CDR1 is SGDLS and CDR2 is YYNGEE in the germline V gene. CDR3 in amino acids: CASSVGHRGQETQYF. The CDR3 DNA follows: TGTGCCAGCAGCGTAGGGCACAGGGGGCAGGAGACCCAGTACTTC.

The rearrangement links TRBV5-6 to TRBJ1-5; D not certain. The V gene's germline CDR1 is SGHDT and CDR2 YYEEEE. There are 15 residues in the CDR3. V was clipped by 4 bases and J by 0 bases, with 11 bases between them. For the CDR3, the DNA is TGTGCCAGCAGCGTACGAGGCGGTAGCAATCAGCCCCAGCATTTT. It is translated as CASSVRGGSNQPQHF.

This clone occurred many times. Here the CDR3 DNA reads TGTGCCAGCAGCCCTACAGGGAGTTACACAGATACGCAGTATTTT. Translated, it gives CASSPTGSYTDTQYF. The gene calls are TRBV28 and TRBJ2-3, with D possibly being TRBD1 (6 bases). The CDR3 covers 15 residues. The germline gives CDR1 MDHEN, CDR2 SYDVKM. V was cut by 6 bases and J by 2 bases, with 15 bases left in between.

This clone has ten or more counts. This chain links TRBV18 with TRBJ1-2, with 8 bases fitting TRBD1. CDR1 and CDR2 from the germline V gene are KGHSH and LQKENI. Germline trimming cut 2 bases from V and 8 bases from J; bases unmatched to any gene: 4. The CDR3 contains 13 residues. CDR3 bases: TGTGCCAGCTCACCAGAGGCAGGGGGCGGCTACACCTTC. Translating it yields CASSPEAGGGYTF.

In this sample, this clone turned up many times. This sequence joins TRBV29-1 and TRBJ2-3; 9 bases map to TRBD1. Per the germline V gene, CDR1 is SQVTM and CDR2 is ANQGSEA. The junction had 4 bases not matched to a gene; V was cut back by 6 bases and J by 0 bases. The CDR3 is 14 amino acids. DNA of the CDR3: TGCAGCGTCGGGACAGGGACTAGCACAGATACGCAGTATTTT. Translating gives CSVGTGTSTDTQYF.

The chain employs TRBV7-3 and TRBJ2-1; TRBD2 agrees at 7 bases. This CDR3 has 14 residues. Germline V gives CDR1 SGHTA, CDR2 FQGTGA. Trimming cost V 5 bases and J 6 bases; bases outside gene matches: 7. The CDR3, as DNA: TGTGCCAGCAGCCCGGTGCGGGGGAGCAATGAGCAGTTCTTC. Protein sequence: CASSPVRGSNEQFF.

The V gene is TRBV29-1, the J gene TRBJ2-1; TRBD2 matches 12 bases. Trimming at V came to 5 bases and at J to 4 bases, leaving 9 bases not matched to a gene. The germline gives CDR1 SQVTM, CDR2 ANQGSEA. The CDR3 consists of 16 residues. CDR3 DNA sequence: TGCAGCGTTCGCGGACTAGCGGGACTCATTTACAATGAGCAGTTCTTC. Amino acids: CSVRGLAGLIYNEQFF.

This clone came up many times. This sequence joins TRBV12-3 or TRBV12-4 and TRBJ1-1; 8 bases fit TRBD1. The V and J ends lost 6 bases and 1 base, in that order; junction bases with no gene match: 4. This CDR3 region has 14 residues. The CDR3, as DNA: TGTGCCAGCAGACCGGACAGGGAGAACACTGAAGCTTTCTTT. Translated, it gives CASRPDRENTEAFF.

V usage is TRBV24-1 and J usage is TRBJ2-1; D possibly corresponds to TRBD2 (5 bases). This CDR3 spans 13 amino acids. V lost 5 bases, J lost 6 bases, and 10 bases lay in between. CDR1 and CDR2 from the germline V gene are KGHDR and SFDVKD. CDR3 sequence: CATSAGIVNEQFF. CDR3 sequence (DNA): TGTGCCACCAGTGCCGGGATCGTCAATGAGCAGTTCTTC.

This clone was seen ten or more times. This chain's CDR3 is CASRTGLTSEQYF. CDR3 DNA sequence: TGCGCCAGCAGAACAGGGTTGACGTCGGAGCAGTACTTC. This sequence joins TRBV5-1 and TRBJ2-7; TRBD1 might be the D (6 bases). CDR3 length: 13 residues. Germline CDR1 and CDR2: SGHRS and YFSETQ. Trimming removed 5 bases at V and 7 bases at J, with 16 bases between.

This clone was detected ten times or more. The chain couples TRBV7-9 to TRBJ1-6; 9 bases agree with TRBD1. This CDR3 region has 14 residues. Germline loops: CDR1 SEHNR, CDR2 FQNEAQ (reference sequence). J was trimmed by 8 bases and V by 5 bases; bases with no gene match: 4. The CDR3 spells CASSATGGDSPLHF. In nucleotides, the CDR3 is TGTGCCAGCAGCGCAACAGGGGGCGATTCACCCCTCCACTTT.

The chain uses TRBV2 and TRBJ1-1; TRBD1 might be the D (6 bases). The germline V and J ends were trimmed by 9 bases and 5 bases, with 13 bases remaining between them. The CDR3 runs to 12 residues. CDR1 and CDR2 (germline): SNHLY, FYNNEI. CDR3 nucleotides: TGTGCCAGGAGGAGGGGGTGGACTGAAGCTTTCTTT. This codes for CARRRGWTEAFF.

The V call is TRBV5-1, the J call TRBJ1-1; 12 positions match TRBD1. Germline V gene sequence: CDR1 SGHRS, CDR2 YFSETQ. The CDR3 covers 17 residues. The trim removed 3 bases at V and 3 bases at J, leaving 9 bases unmatched. The DNA for the CDR3 is TGCGCCAGCAGCTCCCGGGACAGGGGGCGAAGTCACACTGAAGCTTTCTTT. Translating it yields CASSSRDRGRSHTEAFF.